The 14 T cell receptor beta chains below all came from one sample that was sequenced in a study of glioma-infiltrating T cells. The iRepertoire nested amplicon-rescue multiplex PCR amplified TCR alpha and beta CDR3s from RNA. TCRdb independently ran MiXCR on the multiplex PCR reads; one entry per CDR3 protein. The sample holds under 150,000 distinct CDR3 sequences, 24% seen once. Material for sequencing was glioma tissue, nonneoplastic brain tissue, or PBMCs (not recorded which). These receptor sequences come from a human donor with low-grade glioma or glioblastoma, undergoing nonglioma brain surgery, or in good health (not recorded which).

This clonotype has a count of ten or more. The chain combines TRBV7-6 with TRBJ2-3; no reliable D call. The CDR3 length is 11 residues. Germline V gene sequence: CDR1 SGHVS, CDR2 FNYEAQ. V lost 3 bases and J lost 8, with 6 bases in between. The CDR3 DNA is TGTGCCAGCAGCTTCGGTCCTACGCAGTATTTT. As protein: CASSFGPTQYF.

This clonotype was observed a handful of times. The chain joins TRBV24-1 to TRBJ2-6; 7 positions match TRBD1. Per the germline V gene, CDR1 is KGHDR and CDR2 is SFDVKD. Trimming cost V 0 bases and J 2 bases; bases outside gene matches: 0. The CDR3 length is 16 residues. CDR3 sequence reads: CATSDLRGPGANVLTF. The CDR3 nucleotides are TGTGCCACCAGTGATTTGAGGGGGCCTGGGGCCAACGTCCTGACTTTC.

This clonotype showed up many times. The rearrangement joins TRBV28 to TRBJ1-5, with TRBD1 matching 7 bases. Germline CDR1 reads MDHEN; CDR2 reads SYDVKM. J lost 0 bases, V lost 5 bases, and 7 bases had no gene match. The CDR3 is 16 residues long. The CDR3 region has the DNA TGTGCCAGCAGTCCCTCGACAGGGTATAGCAATCAGCCCCAGCATTTT. It encodes CASSPSTGYSNQPQHF. Full variable domain (rest looked up from reference TRBV28 and TRBJ1-5): DVKVTQSSRYLVKRTGEKVFLECVQDMDHENMFWYRQDPGLGLRLIYFSYDVKMKEKGDIPEGYSVSREKKERFSLILESASTNQTSMYLCASSPSTGYSNQPQHFGDGTRLSIL.

This chain uses TRBV2 with TRBJ1-2; D unresolved. Per germline, CDR1 SNHLY and CDR2 FYNNEI. This CDR3 is built from 11 residues. V was shortened by 5 bases and J by 8 bases, with 9 bases between the two germline ends. The CDR3 is CASSTGQGYTF. The CDR3 DNA reads TGTGCCAGCAGTACCGGGCAGGGCTACACCTTC. The complete variable domain, with remaining parts taken from reference TRBV2 and TRBJ1-2, reads EPEVTQTPSHQVTQMGQEVILRCVPISNHLYFYWYRQILGQKVEFLVSFYNNEISEKSEIFDDQFSVERPDGSNFTLKIRSTKLEDSAMYFCASSTGQGYTFGSGTRLTVV.

The chain links TRBV6-6 to TRBJ1-2; possible D gene TRBD1, 6 bases. Germline CDR1 and CDR2: MNHNY and SVGAGI (reference sequence). CDR3 length: 16 amino acids. Trimming shortened V by 0 bases and J by 2 bases, and 13 bases separated the two germline ends. The CDR3 DNA follows: TGTGCCAGCAGTTACTCTTCATCGGGACAAAACTATGGCTACACCTTC. Protein: CASSYSSSGQNYGYTF.

The table lists this clonotype with a few counts. The chain links TRBV20-1 to TRBJ1-3; tentatively, D is TRBD1 (6 bases). Germline CDR1 is DFQATT and CDR2 is SNEGSKA (reference sequence). There are 15 residues in the CDR3. Deletions cut 0 bases from V and 0 bases from J, with 9 bases between. In nucleotides, the CDR3 is TGCAGTGCTAGAGATGCGGGGGCCTCTGGAAACACCATATATTTT. Amino acids: CSARDAGASGNTIYF.

V gene TRBV19 combines with J gene TRBJ2-1; unclear D gene. CDR1 and CDR2 (germline): LNHDA, SQIVND (reference sequence). V gave up 9 bases and J gave up 3 bases, with 12 bases separating them. This CDR3 spans 13 amino acids. CDR3 residues: CASLDGYYNEQFF. DNA of the CDR3: TGTGCCAGCTTGGACGGATACTACAATGAGCAGTTCTTC.

V is TRBV2 and J is TRBJ1-2; D is ambiguous. CDR1 is SNHLY and CDR2 is FYNNEI in the germline V gene. This CDR3 contains 17 residues. With 1 base removed from V and 4 bases from J, the gap between germline ends came to 19 bases. The CDR3 spells CASSEESTGLPPYGYTF. CDR3 nucleotide sequence: TGTGCCAGCAGTGAAGAAAGCACGGGGTTGCCCCCCTATGGCTACACCTTC.

This clonotype has ten or more counts. The rearrangement joins TRBV20-1 to TRBJ1-3; D remains ambiguous. The germline CDR1 and CDR2 sequences are DFQATT and SNEGSKA (reference sequence). The CDR3 contains 14 residues. Trimming cost V 5 bases and J 0 bases, with 11 bases left between them. The CDR3 DNA sequence: TGCAGTGCTCCCCGGGTCGACTCTGGAAACACCATATATTTT. This sequence encodes CSAPRVDSGNTIYF.

This clonotype was observed at least ten times. The chain combines TRBV4-2 with TRBJ1-1; D gene ambiguous. The V gene's germline CDR1 is LGHNA and CDR2 YNFKEQ. The ends were cut back, 0 bases at V and 1 base at J, with 9 bases in the middle. This CDR3 has 15 amino acids. This CDR3 reads CASSQDFAGNTEAFF. DNA of the CDR3: TGTGCCAGCAGCCAAGATTTTGCCGGGAACACTGAAGCTTTCTTT.

This clonotype was seen at least ten times. The rearrangement links TRBV15 to TRBJ1-6, with TRBD1 identical over 7 bases. The CDR3 length is 15 residues. CDR1 LNHNV and CDR2 YYDKDF come from the germline V gene (reference sequence). V lost 4 bases, J lost 7 bases, and 7 bases stayed unmatched. CDR3 coding DNA: TGTGCCACCAGCATTCCCGGGACAGCAAATTCACCCCTCCACTTT. It specifies CATSIPGTANSPLHF.

The rearrangement uses TRBV6-2 or TRBV6-3 and TRBJ2-7, with D possibly being TRBD1 or TRBD2 (5 bases each). Trimming removed 8 bases from V and 7 bases from J, with 18 bases in between. CDR3 size: 13 residues. Germline CDR1 reads MNHEY; CDR2 reads SVGEGT. CDR3: CASGNRDGQEQYV. The DNA of the CDR3 is TGTGCCAGCGGTAACCGGGACGGACAAGAGCAGTACGTC.

This clonotype was seen repeatedly, ten times or more. The CDR3 is CASNILAGGGGEQFF. The DNA for the CDR3 is TGTGCCAGCAACATCCTAGCGGGGGGGGGTGGTGAGCAGTTCTTC. The gene calls are TRBV7-2 and TRBJ2-1; 12 nucleotides agree with TRBD2. The CDR3 has 15 residues. V gave up 7 bases and J gave up 9 bases; unmatched junction bases: 10. Per the germline V gene, CDR1 is SGHTA and CDR2 is FQGNSA.

The V and J genes are TRBV11-2 and TRBJ1-1; D is undetermined. The germline V and J ends were trimmed by 3 bases and 4 bases, with 9 bases remaining between them. CDR3 length equals 13 residues. Per germline, CDR1 SGHAT and CDR2 FQNNGV. The CDR3 protein is CASSFVESTEAFF. CDR3 bases: TGTGCCAGCAGCTTTGTAGAGTCCACTGAAGCTTTCTTT.